A selection of T cell receptor beta chains follows, all from one sample in a study of OX40 agonist ivuxolimab in advanced cancers. The data were produced by immunoSEQ multiplex PCR, yet TCRdb's version contains in-frame clones alone and is incomplete. The repertoire holds 20,000 to 30,000 clones, with approximately 85% as singletons. The sequences come from CD4+ or CD8+ T cells sorted from blood, collected in a trial of the OX40 agonist ivuxolimab. These receptors were obtained from an adult with an advanced solid tumor such as melanoma, head and neck, liver or kidney cancer. The CDR3 runs from the conserved cysteine through the conserved F or W. The D gene is left open where the match is weak. Size is omitted from some rows. Given values are once, few, many or a class for expanded clones.

j_call,clone_size,cdr3_length,d_call,v_call,cdr3_aa,cdr3_nt
TRBJ2-3,.,12,TRBD1,TRBV6-4,CASRDRGDTQYF,TGTGCCAGCAGGGACAGGGGAGATACGCAGTATTTT
TRBJ1-1,once,11,.,TRBV2,CVSQQNTEAFF,TGTGTCAGCCAGCAGAACACTGAAGCTTTCTTT
TRBJ2-7,.,14,.,TRBV4-2,CASSQDTGLYEQYF,TGTGCCAGCAGCCAAGATACTGGCCTCTACGAGCAGTACTTC
TRBJ2-1,.,15,TRBD2,TRBV2,CASRPGLGTDNEQFF,TGTGCCAGCAGACCGGGACTAGGTACTGACAATGAGCAGTTCTTC
TRBJ2-1,.,17,.,TRBV28,CASSLVVGGYTYNEQFF,TGTGCCAGCAGTTTAGTTGTGGGGGGTTATACCTACAATGAGCAGTTCTTC
TRBJ2-1,.,16,TRBD2,TRBV4-1,CASSHVGLAAYNEQFF,TGCGCCAGCAGCCACGTCGGACTAGCGGCCTACAATGAGCAGTTCTTC
TRBJ1-2,.,14,.,TRBV2,CASSQASTNYGYTF,TGTGCCAGCAGCCAGGCCTCAACTAACTATGGCTACACCTTC
TRBJ1-3,.,14,.,TRBV5-8,CASSWLHAGNTIYF,TGTGCCAGCAGCTGGCTACATGCTGGAAACACCATATATTTT
TRBJ2-6,.,16,.,TRBV5-1,CASSQTPSSGANVPTF,TGCGCCAGCAGCCAAACCCCTAGCTCTGGGGCCAACGTCCCGACTTTC
TRBJ2-4,.,15,TRBD1,TRBV4-1,CASSLTERTGDIQYF,TGCGCCAGCAGTCTGACCGAAAGGACAGGGGATATTCAGTACTTC
TRBJ2-6,.,16,.,TRBV5-1,CASSLVLGREANVLTF,TGCGCCAGCAGCTTGGTGCTGGGGCGGGAGGCCAACGTCCTGACTTTC
TRBJ2-7,.,15,.,TRBV14,CASSQEEALPYEQYF,TGTGCCAGCAGCCAAGAAGAGGCCCTCCCCTACGAGCAGTACTTC
TRBJ2-7,.,14,TRBD1,TRBV19,CASSIDRGLDEQYF,TGTGCCAGTAGTATTGACAGGGGACTGGATGAGCAGTACTTC
TRBJ2-6,few,17,.,TRBV27,CASSLSGLNSGANVLTF,TGTGCCAGCAGTTTATCGGGACTGAACTCTGGGGCCAACGTCCTGACTTTC
TRBJ1-3,.,14,.,TRBV5-4,CASSRYNSGNTIYF,TGTGCCAGCAGCCGATATAACTCTGGAAACACCATATATTTT